These T cell receptor beta chains were read from a single sample in a study of T cell responses to AZD1222 COVID-19 vaccine. Only in-frame clones appear in the TCRdb table, and some are missing; sequencing was by immunoSEQ multiplex PCR. The sample lists around 85,000 clones, almost 90% seen once, with around 1.4% in the top ten. Sequencing was performed on peripheral blood, taken 28 days after the second AZD1222 dose. The receptors here all came from an adult who received the AZD1222 COVID-19 vaccine. Both conserved end residues are part of each CDR3. A D gene is named only where the DNA matches it firmly. The size entry is marked missing in some rows and otherwise reads once, few, many or a size class.

TRBJ2-7,.,once,TRBV18,CASSPDSRGYEQYF,TGTGCCAGCTCACCAGACAGTCGGGGCTACGAGCAGTACTTC
TRBJ1-1,.,.,TRBV5-1,CASSPLSVNTEAFF,TGCGCCAGCAGCCCATTGTCGGTGAACACTGAAGCTTTCTTT
TRBJ1-4,.,few,TRBV10-3,CAIRQAATNEKLFF,TGTGCCATCCGCCAAGCGGCAACTAATGAAAAACTGTTTTTT
TRBJ2-5,.,.,TRBV7-3,CASSRGHPQETQYF,TGTGCCAGCAGCCGAGGACACCCCCAAGAGACCCAGTACTTC
TRBJ1-2,TRBD1,.,TRBV9,CASSVAPTGNYGYTF,TGTGCCAGCAGCGTAGCTCCGACAGGGAACTATGGCTACACCTTC
TRBJ2-2,TRBD1,.,TRBV30,CAWTTMGTGPNTGELFF,TGTGCCTGGACGACAATGGGGACAGGCCCGAACACCGGGGAGCTGTTTTTT
TRBJ2-3,TRBD2,.,TRBV7-2,CASSPSAGGADTQYF,TGTGCCAGCAGCCCCTCGGCCGGGGGGGCAGATACGCAGTATTTT
TRBJ2-7,.,.,TRBV6-2/TRBV6-3,CASSPAGYYEQYF,TGTGCCAGCAGTCCCGCCGGATACTACGAGCAGTACTTC
TRBJ1-2,.,.,TRBV19,CATGQLNIDYGYTF,TGTGCCACCGGACAGTTAAACATCGACTATGGCTACACCTTC
TRBJ1-1,.,.,TRBV24-1,CATSDRGTQGAFF,TGTGCCACCAGTGATCGGGGCACTCAAGGAGCTTTCTTT
TRBJ1-5,.,.,TRBV4-1,CASGRLAFSNQPQHF,TGCGCCAGCGGGCGCTTGGCCTTTAGCAATCAGCCCCAGCATTTT
TRBJ1-3,.,few,TRBV5-1,CASSEAGNSGNTIYF,TGCGCCAGCTCGGAGGCAGGGAACTCTGGAAACACCATATATTTT
TRBJ1-6,.,.,TRBV27,CATGDRGGSSYNSPLHF,TGTGCCACCGGGGATAGGGGCGGGAGCTCCTATAATTCACCCCTCCACTTT
TRBJ2-5,TRBD2,once,TRBV2,CAAAGGGQQETQYF,TGTGCCGCCGCGGGGGGCGGACAACAAGAGACCCAGTACTTC
TRBJ2-1,TRBD2,.,TRBV30,CAWSGDLAGGRGQFF,TGTGCCTGGAGTGGGGATCTAGCGGGGGGCAGAGGGCAGTTCTTC
TRBJ2-7,.,.,TRBV7-9,CASSTSTTTYEQYF,TGTGCCAGCAGCACGTCGACTACCACCTACGAGCAGTACTTC
TRBJ1-2,.,.,TRBV2,CATTSTGTADGGYTF,TGTGCCACAACTTCAACGGGGACTGCCGACGGGGGCTACACCTTC
TRBJ2-7,TRBD1,once,TRBV11-2,CASSLAGQGGFYEQYF,TGTGCCAGCAGCTTAGCCGGACAGGGAGGATTCTACGAGCAGTACTTC
TRBJ2-2,.,.,TRBV6-4,CASSGGDTGELFF,TGTGCCAGCAGTGGGGGCGACACCGGGGAGCTGTTTTTT
TRBJ1-1,.,.,TRBV13,CASIPTENTEAFF,TGTGCCAGCATCCCGACGGAGAACACTGAAGCTTTCTTT
TRBJ1-3,.,.,TRBV5-1,CASSLSNRPGNTIYF,TGCGCCAGCAGCTTGAGCAACAGACCGGGAAACACCATATATTTT
TRBJ2-5,.,.,TRBV14,CASSQSPKRGIRETQYF,TGTGCCAGCAGCCAATCCCCGAAGAGGGGGATTCGGGAGACCCAGTACTTC
TRBJ2-7,.,once,TRBV5-6,CASSLRQVNYEQYF,TGTGCCAGCAGCCTAAGACAGGTTAACTACGAGCAGTACTTC
TRBJ1-1,TRBD1,.,TRBV12-3/TRBV12-4,CASRQGGARAFF,TGTGCCAGCAGACAGGGGGGGGCTCGGGCTTTCTTT
TRBJ1-3,.,.,TRBV28,CASSLGARSGNTIYF,TGTGCCAGCAGTTTGGGGGCCCGGTCTGGAAACACCATATATTTT
TRBJ2-2,.,.,TRBV24-1,CATSDHTGVAGELFF,TGTGCCACCAGTGACCATACCGGGGTAGCCGGGGAGCTGTTTTTT
TRBJ2-3,TRBD1,.,TRBV4-1,CASSQELGTGGFFGTDTQYF,TGCGCCAGCAGCCAAGAACTAGGGACAGGGGGGTTCTTCGGCACAGATACGCAGTATTTT
TRBJ1-6,.,.,TRBV9,CASSETGAVSPLHF,TGTGCCAGCAGCGAGACGGGGGCAGTTTCACCCCTCCACTTT
TRBJ1-3,TRBD1,.,TRBV28,CASSLPQGNTIYF,TGTGCCAGCAGTTTACCACAGGGGAACACCATATATTTT
TRBJ2-2,.,.,TRBV6-4,CASSQSTGTGELFF,TGTGCCAGCAGTCAGTCGACAGGAACCGGGGAGCTGTTTTTT
TRBJ1-1,.,.,TRBV3-1/TRBV3-2,CASSQASEAFF,TGTGCCAGCAGCCAAGCGTCTGAAGCTTTCTTT
TRBJ2-7,.,.,TRBV9,CASSVAGTSYEQYF,TGTGCCAGCAGCGTCGCTGGGACCTCCTACGAGCAGTACTTC
TRBJ1-6,.,.,TRBV6-5,CASRQVGGYNSPLHF,TGTGCCAGCCGACAAGTGGGGGGTTATAATTCACCCCTCCACTTT
TRBJ2-1,TRBD2,.,TRBV28,CASSTHRISGGAYEQFF,TGTGCCAGCAGCACCCACCGAATTAGCGGGGGGGCCTATGAGCAGTTCTTC
TRBJ2-2,TRBD2,.,TRBV19,CASRGANTGELFF,TGTGCCTCCCGGGGGGCGAACACCGGGGAGCTGTTTTTT